This T cell receptor (beta chain) was profiled in a study of cytomegalovirus exposure and HLA in healthy donors. The study, taken as a whole, reports: Prediction of most subjects' HLA-A and HLA-B alleles by TCR beta sequences was reportedly accurate.

PCR primers comprised 60 Vbeta and 13 Jbeta primers. Assay: immunoSEQ multiplex PCR; the TCRdb copy retains only in-frame clones and omits some. The sample lists 150,000 to 200,000 clones; 75% to 85% were seen once. Concerning this clone: Antigen unknown.

Looked up from germline, CDR1 is SNHLY and CDR2 is FYNNEI. V dropped 2 bases and J dropped 0 bases, with 14 bases sitting between them. CDR3 size: 18 residues. Sequences were obtained from PBMCs. The chain carries TRBV2 and TRBJ2-6, with D possibly being TRBD1 (6 bases). This TCR was recovered from a woman aged 18-29 years in good health and CMV-seropositive. In DNA form, the CDR3 reads TGTGCCAGCAGTGAAATGGGGGCAGGGCGCTCTGGGGCCAACGTCCTGACTTTC. Protein product: CASSEMGAGRSGANVLTF. The full variable domain, with the rest looked up from reference TRBV2 and TRBJ2-6, is EPEVTQTPSHQVTQMGQEVILRCVPISNHLYFYWYRQILGQKVEFLVSFYNNEISEKSEIFDDQFSVERPDGSNFTLKIRSTKLEDSAMYFCASSEMGAGRSGANVLTFGAGSRLTVL.